Each of the 19 T cell receptor beta chains below was sequenced from the same sample in a study of T cell repertoires in cytomegalovirus infection. These receptors are not linked to any known antigen. TCRdb itself ran the reads through MiXCR, one entry per CDR3 protein. The sample lists around 430,000 distinct CDR3 sequences; about 42% were seen once. The sample in question was cultured PBMCs, obtained from culture after CMV antigen stimulation. These receptors originate from a human donor in good health (CMV status not recorded). Some clones in this sample may be carry-over from other donors' samples.

CDR3 sequence: CASSLRGPGETQYF. The CDR3 bases are TGTGCCAGCAGCTTACGAGGACCCGGGGAGACCCAGTACTTC. The rearrangement joins TRBV7-2 to TRBJ2-5, with D unresolved. V was trimmed by 2 bases and J by 5 bases, leaving 12 bases between them. Germline V CDR1 and CDR2: SGHTA, FQGNSA. The CDR3 is 14 amino acids.

This sequence joins TRBV12-3 or TRBV12-4 and TRBJ1-2, with TRBD1 identical over 7 bases. This CDR3 is built from 14 residues. V gave up 6 bases and J gave up 5 bases; unmatched junction bases: 9. The CDR3 DNA reads TGTGCCAGCAGATCCGGGACAGAATATTATGGCTACACCTTC. Translation: CASRSGTEYYGYTF.

Only a few counts were recorded for this clonotype. CDR3 region: CASSEVAVISGYTF. For the CDR3, the DNA is TGTGCCAGCAGTGAAGTTGCGGTCATCAGTGGCTACACCTTC. V usage is TRBV6-1 and J usage is TRBJ1-2; D ambiguous. The CDR3 consists of 14 residues. The germline CDR1 and CDR2 sequences are MNHNS and SASEGT. V lost 1 base and J lost 7, with 13 bases in between.

This clonotype was seen ten or more times. The CDR3: CASSLGRNEQFF. The DNA for the CDR3 is TGTGCCAGCAGCTTAGGACGAAATGAGCAGTTCTTC. V gene TRBV7-2 combines with J gene TRBJ2-1, with D hard to call. V lost 1 base and J lost 7, with 5 bases in between. The CDR3 is 12 residues long. CDR1 is SGHTA and CDR2 is FQGNSA in the germline V gene.

The genes are TRBV7-9 and TRBJ2-7, with 8 nucleotides matching TRBD2. The germline V gene has CDR1 SEHNR and CDR2 FQNEAQ (reference sequence). The CDR3 has 18 residues. Trimming took 1 base from V and 0 from J; bases not matched to a gene: 11. The DNA of the CDR3 is TGTGCCAGCAGCTTAGACAATAGTGGCGGGGGGAGCTCCTACGAGCAGTACTTC. Its translation: CASSLDNSGGGSSYEQYF.

The rearrangement links TRBV6-5 to TRBJ1-1; no clear D. Germline CDR1 and CDR2: MNHEY and SVGAGI. CDR3 size: 15 residues. Trimming removed 2 bases at V and 1 base at J, with 11 bases between. The DNA for the CDR3 is TGTGCCAGCAGTTACCGAGGACTGGAGAACACTGAAGCTTTCTTT. Its protein is CASSYRGLENTEAFF.

This chain uses TRBV19 with TRBJ1-5; a weak D match, TRBD1 (5 bases). V lost 2 bases, J lost 7 bases, and 12 bases lay in between. The CDR3 sequence is 14 residues long. Germline CDR1 and CDR2: LNHDA and SQIVND (reference sequence). The CDR3 DNA follows: TGTGCCAGTAGTATAACCCCGGACAACCAGCCCCAGCATTTT. Amino acid sequence: CASSITPDNQPQHF.

The chain joins TRBV12-3 or TRBV12-4 to TRBJ1-1, with 10 bases lining up with TRBD1. V shed 4 bases and J 1 base; nucleotides not matched to a gene: 6. The CDR3 sequence is 16 residues long. CDR3 sequence: CASSSGQGLKNTEAFF. The DNA for the CDR3 is TGTGCCAGCAGTTCGGGACAGGGGTTGAAGAACACTGAAGCTTTCTTT.

This clonotype was detected a few times. The CDR3 nucleotides read TGTGCCAGCTCAGGGGGGCCCCACAATGAGCAGTTCTTC. Translating it yields CASSGGPHNEQFF. This chain joins TRBV18 and TRBJ2-1; D could derive from TRBD1 or TRBD2 (6 bases each). Germline values: CDR1 KGHSH, CDR2 LQKENI. This CDR3 spans 13 amino acids. Trimming took 5 bases from V and 5 from J, leaving 10 bases between them. The full variable domain, completed using reference TRBV18 and TRBJ2-1, is NAGVMQNPRHLVRRRGQEARLRCSPMKGHSHVYWYRQLPEEGLKFMVYLQKENIIDESGMPKERFSAEFPKEGPSILRIQQVVRGDSAAYFCASSGGPHNEQFFGPGTRLTVL.

The rearrangement links TRBV7-8 to TRBJ2-3; 11 positions match TRBD2. This CDR3 is built from 20 residues. Germline CDR1 SGHVS, CDR2 FQNEAQ. J gave up 1 base and V 5 bases, and 17 bases lay outside the gene matches. The CDR3 is CASSPRAASLLAGGTDTQYF. DNA for the CDR3: TGTGCCAGCAGCCCAAGGGCGGCTAGTCTACTAGCGGGAGGCACAGATACGCAGTATTTT.

This clonotype appeared a few times. This chain uses TRBV28 with TRBJ2-2; 8 bases match TRBD1. Per the germline V gene, CDR1 is MDHEN and CDR2 is SYDVKM. The CDR3 is 13 amino acids. The trim removed 8 bases at V and 7 bases at J, leaving 6 bases unmatched. The CDR3 is CASDRGNGGELFF. The CDR3 region has the DNA TGTGCCAGCGACAGGGGAAATGGCGGGGAGCTGTTTTTT.

The rearrangement joins TRBV6-1 to TRBJ2-7; D might be TRBD2 (5 bases). The CDR3 covers 13 residues. Germline values: CDR1 MNHNS, CDR2 SASEGT. V lost 5 bases to trimming and J lost 6 bases, with 14 bases between them. The CDR3 loop reads CASSPVRVGEQYF. The CDR3 nucleotides read TGTGCCAGCAGTCCTGTGAGGGTAGGCGAGCAGTACTTC.

The rearrangement uses TRBV7-2 and TRBJ2-5, with D tentatively TRBD1 or TRBD2 (5 bases each). The CDR3 loop spans 14 amino acids. Trimming pared 4 bases from V and 5 bases from J, leaving 14 bases between. Germline V gene lookup returns CDR1 SGHTA and CDR2 FQGNSA. The CDR3 sequence is CASSSKSGDETQYF. As DNA, the CDR3 is TGTGCCAGCAGCTCGAAGTCTGGGGACGAGACCCAGTACTTC.

The V call is TRBV27, the J call TRBJ2-1, with 7 nucleotides matching TRBD2. Germline V CDR1 and CDR2: MNHEY, SMNVEV (reference sequence). Losses at the gene ends were 3 bases for V and 6 bases for J; bases not matched to a gene: 11. The CDR3 has 16 amino acids. The CDR3 DNA reads TGTGCCAGCAGTTTTCGGACCGGGACTAACACCAATGAGCAGTTCTTC. It is translated as CASSFRTGTNTNEQFF.

The chain is built from TRBV29-1 and TRBJ2-2; no reliable D call. This CDR3 spans 12 amino acids. Between the trimmed V and J ends, which lost 7 bases and 6 bases, there was a span of 12 bases. Germline loops: CDR1 SQVTM, CDR2 ANQGSEA. CDR3 residues: CSGLTWAGELFF. The CDR3 DNA reads TGCAGCGGCTTGACATGGGCCGGGGAGCTGTTTTTT.

The chain combines TRBV4-3 with TRBJ2-2, with TRBD2 identical over 8 bases. The V segment lost 0 bases and the J segment 4 bases; nucleotides outside the gene matches: 4. This CDR3 has 16 amino acids. Germline V gene sequence: CDR1 LGHNA, CDR2 YSLEER. This CDR3 reads CASSQEVAGLTGELFF. Here the CDR3 DNA reads TGCGCCAGCAGCCAAGAAGTAGCGGGGCTCACCGGGGAGCTGTTTTTT.

The rearrangement joins TRBV12-3 or TRBV12-4 to TRBJ1-2; D is undetermined. The V end was cut by 6 bases, the J end by 4 bases, with 15 bases between. CDR3 size: 14 residues. CDR3 residues: CASSRMGRTYGYTF. The CDR3 DNA reads as TGTGCCAGCAGCAGGATGGGGAGGACCTATGGCTACACCTTC.

The V gene is TRBV10-2, the J gene TRBJ2-7; TRBD1 matches at 7 bases. This CDR3 is 15 amino acids long. With 4 bases clipped from V and 3 bases from J, the junction kept 9 bases outside the gene matches. Per germline, CDR1 WSHSY and CDR2 SAAADI. In DNA, the CDR3 is TGCGCCAGCAGTGCGTCATCGGGACAGTTCTACGAGCAGTACTTC. It specifies CASSASSGQFYEQYF.

The chain employs TRBV2 and TRBJ1-2; D is possibly TRBD1 (6 bases). Germline V gene lookup returns CDR1 SNHLY and CDR2 FYNNEI. V lost 9 bases, J lost 1 base, and 9 bases lay in between. This CDR3 has 12 amino acids. In DNA, the CDR3 is TGTGCCAGTAGGGGGAATAACTATGGCTACACCTTC. Residues: CASRGNNYGYTF.